One sample yielded the 8 T cell receptor beta chains listed below, sequenced in a study of CD8+ T cells in alopecia areata. cDNA reverse transcribed from extracted RNA served as the sequencing template. Sequencing was performed with immunoSEQ multiplex PCR; in TCRdb, only in-frame clones are kept and a portion is missing. The table shows 80,000 or so clones, with around 66% occurring only once. As for treatment: oral pan-JAK inhibitor, 5-10 mg twice daily. Source: CD8+ T cells sorted from blood, taken at week 24, from a patient treated with tofacitinib. Receptor source: a human donor with alopecia areata.

This clone was seen more than once but under ten times. The gene calls are TRBV19 and TRBJ2-1, with 8 bases aligning to TRBD2. The CDR3 loop spans 15 amino acids. The germline V gene encodes CDR1 LNHDA and CDR2 SQIVND (reference sequence). Trimming took 3 bases from V and 4 from J; bases not matched to a gene: 5. This chain's CDR3 is CASSMTSAAYNEQFF. The CDR3 coding sequence is TGTGCCAGTAGTATGACTAGCGCCGCTTACAATGAGCAGTTCTTC. The variable domain in full, with the rest retrieved from reference TRBV19 and TRBJ2-1, is DGGITQSPKYLFRKEGQNVTLSCEQNLNHDAMYWYRQDPGQGLRLIYYSQIVNDFQKGDIAEGYSVSREKKESFPLTVTSAQKNPTAFYLCASSMTSAAYNEQFFGPGTRLTVL.

This chain joins TRBV7-9 and TRBJ2-1; 10 positions agree with TRBD1. The V and J ends lost 9 bases and 2 bases, in that order; junction bases with no gene match: 4. The CDR3 is made up of 14 amino acids. Per germline, CDR1 SEHNR and CDR2 FQNEAQ (reference sequence). CDR3 nucleotides: TGTGCCAGTTGGGACAGGGGCACCTACAATGAGCAGTTCTTC. Protein: CASWDRGTYNEQFF.

The V gene is TRBV2, the J gene TRBJ2-5; no clear D gene. CDR3 length: 15 residues. Germline loops: CDR1 SNHLY, CDR2 FYNNEI. Trimming cost V 6 bases and J 1 base, with 15 bases left between them. CDR3 residues: CASRKNRDFQETQYF. CDR3 nucleotide sequence: TGTGCCAGCAGAAAAAACAGAGACTTCCAAGAGACCCAGTACTTC.

This clone appeared a few times. The chain links TRBV7-9 to TRBJ2-7; D gene unclear. The CDR3 has 12 amino acids. V lost 3 bases to trimming and J lost 2 bases, with 5 bases between them. Germline CDR1 SEHNR, CDR2 FQNEAQ (reference sequence). CDR3 sequence reads: CASSFMTYEQYF. The CDR3 nucleotides are TGTGCCAGCAGCTTCATGACCTACGAGCAGTACTTC.

The chain recombines TRBV10-3 with TRBJ2-7; TRBD2 agrees at 7 bases. The CDR3 loop spans 12 amino acids. J gave up 2 bases and V 5 bases, and 0 bases lay outside the gene matches. CDR1 and CDR2 (germline): ENHRY, SYGVKD. The CDR3 DNA is TGTGCCATCAGTAGCGGGACCTACGAGCAGTACTTC. Translation: CAISSGTYEQYF.

This clone was detected a few times. The gene calls are TRBV10-3 and TRBJ2-7, with 7 bases fitting TRBD1. V gave up 6 bases and J gave up 2 bases; unmatched junction bases: 7. The CDR3 consists of 14 residues. Germline V gives CDR1 ENHRY, CDR2 SYGVKD. The CDR3 protein is CAIRDAGTAYEQYF. CDR3 in DNA: TGTGCCATCAGGGATGCCGGGACAGCCTACGAGCAGTACTTC.

The gene calls are TRBV23-1 and TRBJ2-7; D perhaps matches TRBD2 (6 bases). TRBV23-1 counts as an open reading frame of uncertain function. CDR3 length: 14 amino acids. V was clipped by 3 bases and J by 1 base, with 10 bases between them. This chain's CDR3 is CASSQGGTSYEQYF. In nucleotides, the CDR3 is TGCGCCAGCAGTCAGGGTGGGACTTCCTACGAGCAGTACTTC.

This clone has only one observation. This chain uses TRBV7-3 with TRBJ2-7, with 8 bases identical to TRBD1. CDR1 is SGHTA and CDR2 is FQGTGA in the germline V gene. This CDR3 is 15 amino acids long. Trimming took 2 bases from V and 4 from J; bases not matched to a gene: 7. The CDR3 nucleotides read TGTGCCAGCAGCTTAGGGCAGGGGGCCTTATACGAGCAGTACTTC. Its translation is CASSLGQGALYEQYF.